This T cell receptor (beta chain) derives from a study of CD4 T cells in relation to SARS-CoV-2 and coronaviruses. The V end was cut by 4 bases, the J end by 6 bases, with 8 bases between. CDR3 length: 12 amino acids. Per the germline V gene, CDR1 is SGHNT and CDR2 is YYREEE (reference sequence). This clone was observed a few times. Its antigen is unidentified. Sequencing used immunoSEQ multiplex PCR; TCRdb keeps in-frame clones, though not all of them. The data hold about 43,000 clones, with roughly 82% observed a single time. The origin of this receptor is an adult with COVID-19. The genes are TRBV5-4 and TRBJ2-1; perhaps TRBD2 as D (5 bases). Sequences were obtained from naive CD4+ T cells from PBMCs, cultured in vitro. Subset described: naive CD4+ T cells isolated by negative enrichment. CDR3 bases: TGTGCCAGCAGCAACGGGATCAATGAGCAGTTCTTC. It yields the protein CASSNGINEQFF.